This T cell receptor beta chain derives from a study of human T cells and chemical hapten exposure. Across the whole study: A roughly 2 cm by roughly 2 cm inner upper arm patch received 2% DPC for sensitization.

TCRdb reanalysed the RACE reads using MiXCR and keeps one entry per CDR3 protein. This sample yields roughly 180,000 distinct CDR3 sequences, of which around 24% are seen a single time; roughly 6.7% belongs to the top ten. The time point here: patch test 1, 2 weeks after DPC sensitization. Treatment denoted: therapeutic diphenylcyclopropenone sensitization with weekly scalp DPC. Donors, patients with alopecia ranging from 18 to 70 years old and judged suitable for DPC, provided samples. CDR1 and CDR2 from the germline V gene are SGHTA and FQGNSA. V lost 5 bases and J 2 bases, leaving 14 bases between the germline ends. This CDR3 spans 15 amino acids.

The genes are TRBV7-2 and TRBJ2-3, with a weak D call TRBD2 (6 bases). The input for sequencing was whole blood, taken in connection with sensitization to the hapten diphenylcyclopropenone (DPC). The receptor was derived from a woman aged 45-65 years with alopecia areata. Some clones in this sample may be carry-over from other donors' samples. CDR3: CASSPRLDYTDTQYF. The CDR3 DNA reads TGTGCCAGCAGCCCCAGACTAGATTACACAGATACGCAGTATTTT.